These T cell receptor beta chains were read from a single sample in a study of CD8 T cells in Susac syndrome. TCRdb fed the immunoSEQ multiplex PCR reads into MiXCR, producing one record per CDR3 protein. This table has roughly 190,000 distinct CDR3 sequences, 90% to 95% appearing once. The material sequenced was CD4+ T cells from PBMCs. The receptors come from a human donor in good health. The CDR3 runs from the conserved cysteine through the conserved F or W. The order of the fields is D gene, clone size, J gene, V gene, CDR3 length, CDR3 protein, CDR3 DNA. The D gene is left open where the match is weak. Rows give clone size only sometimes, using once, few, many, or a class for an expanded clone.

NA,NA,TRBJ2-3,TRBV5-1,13,CASSLGTRDTQYF,TGCGCCAGCAGCTTAGGAACGCGGGATACGCAGTATTTT
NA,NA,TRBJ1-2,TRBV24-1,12,CATSDFGLYYTF,TGTGCCACCAGTGATTTCGGCCTTTACTACACCTTC
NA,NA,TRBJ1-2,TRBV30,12,CAWSGANYGYTF,TGTGCCTGGAGTGGTGCTAACTATGGCTACACCTTC
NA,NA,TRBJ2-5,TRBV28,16,CASSLSLPSNQETQYF,TGTGCCAGCAGTTTATCACTACCGTCAAACCAAGAGACCCAGTACTTC
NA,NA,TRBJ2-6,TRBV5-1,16,CASSLVGVSGANVLTF,TGCGCCAGCAGCTTGGTTGGGGTCTCTGGGGCCAACGTCCTGACTTTC
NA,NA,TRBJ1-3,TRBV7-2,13,CASSIKAGNTIYF,TGTGCCAGCTCAATTAAGGCTGGAAACACCATATATTTT
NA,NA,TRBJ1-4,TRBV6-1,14,CASSSRSGNEKLFF,TGTGCCAGCAGTTCGAGGTCCGGGAATGAAAAACTGTTTTTT
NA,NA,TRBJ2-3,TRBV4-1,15,CASSQARGLTDTQYF,TGCGCCAGCAGCCAAGCGCGGGGTCTAACAGATACGCAGTATTTT
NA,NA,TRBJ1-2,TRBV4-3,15,CASSQVTGTNYGYTF,TGCGCCAGCAGCCAAGTCACAGGGACTAACTATGGCTACACCTTC
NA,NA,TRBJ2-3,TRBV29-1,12,CTIYGVTDTQYF,TGCACCATCTACGGGGTCACAGATACGCAGTATTTT
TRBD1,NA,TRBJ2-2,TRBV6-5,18,CASSYSATGTGLTGELFF,TGTGCCAGCAGTTACTCGGCTACCGGGACAGGGCTGACCGGGGAGCTGTTTTTT
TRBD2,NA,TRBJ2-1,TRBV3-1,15,CASSPSPGGYNEQFF,TGTGCCAGCAGCCCAAGTCCGGGGGGGTACAATGAGCAGTTCTTC
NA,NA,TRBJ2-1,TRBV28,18,CASSSEGVGRSSYNEQFF,TGTGCCAGCAGCTCTGAGGGAGTCGGACGGAGCTCCTACAATGAGCAGTTCTTC
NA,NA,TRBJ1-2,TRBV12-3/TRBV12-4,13,CASSLLLTYGYTF,TGTGCCAGCAGTTTACTGTTGACCTATGGCTACACCTTC
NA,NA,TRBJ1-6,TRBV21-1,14,CASSKEVLGSPLHF,TGTGCCAGCAGCAAAGAGGTATTAGGTTCACCCCTCCACTTT
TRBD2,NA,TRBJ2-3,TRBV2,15,CASSRLAGGLNTQYF,TGTGCCAGCAGCAGACTAGCGGGGGGGCTAAATACGCAGTATTTT
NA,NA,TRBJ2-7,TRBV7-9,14,CASSLGGGGYPEYF,TGTGCCAGCAGCTTGGGGGGAGGGGGTTATCCGGAGTACTTC
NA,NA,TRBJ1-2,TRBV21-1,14,CARLRDIRHYGYTF,TGTGCCAGGCTGAGGGACATACGTCACTATGGCTACACCTTC
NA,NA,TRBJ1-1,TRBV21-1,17,CASSIHIGGLGNTEAFF,TGTGCCAGCAGCATACATATCGGCGGTCTCGGGAACACTGAAGCTTTCTTT
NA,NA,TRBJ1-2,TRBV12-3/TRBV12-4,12,CASSPYTGTYTF,TGTGCCAGCAGTCCTTACACAGGGACCTACACCTTC
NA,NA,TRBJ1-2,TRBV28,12,CASSLLGKGYTF,TGTGCCAGCAGTTTGCTTGGGAAGGGCTACACCTTC
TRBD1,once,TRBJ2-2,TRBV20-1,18,CSARDRGIGTVVGGELFF,TGCAGTGCTAGAGATCGCGGAATTGGGACAGTCGTCGGCGGGGAGCTGTTTTTT
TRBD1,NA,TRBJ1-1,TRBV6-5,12,CACTGGNTEAFF,TGTGCCTGTACAGGGGGGAACACTGAAGCTTTCTTT
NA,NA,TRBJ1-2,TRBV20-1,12,CSASLGSRGYTF,TGCAGTGCTAGTCTGGGTAGTAGAGGCTACACCTTC
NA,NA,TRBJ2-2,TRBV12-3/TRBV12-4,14,CASSQTVSTGELFF,TGTGCCAGCAGCCAGACAGTATCCACCGGGGAGCTGTTTTTT
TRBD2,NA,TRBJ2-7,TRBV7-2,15,CASSSPSGTSYEQYF,TGTGCCAGCAGCTCACCTAGCGGGACTTCCTACGAGCAGTACTTC
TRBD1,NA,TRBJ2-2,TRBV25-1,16,CASSLGQGADTGELFF,TGTGCCAGCAGCCTCGGACAGGGGGCTGACACCGGGGAGCTGTTTTTT
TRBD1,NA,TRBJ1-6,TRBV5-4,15,CASSSTGPNPPPLHF,TGTGCCAGCAGCTCGACAGGGCCGAATCCCCCACCCCTCCACTTT
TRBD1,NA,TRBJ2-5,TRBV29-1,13,CSVNRGSGETQYF,TGCAGCGTCAACAGGGGGTCCGGAGAGACCCAGTACTTC
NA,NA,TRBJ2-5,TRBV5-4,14,CASSLVLYGETQYF,TGTGCCAGCAGCTTGGTCTTGTATGGGGAGACCCAGTACTTC
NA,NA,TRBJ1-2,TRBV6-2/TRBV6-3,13,CASEYQGIPGYTF,TGTGCCAGCGAATATCAGGGGATCCCCGGCTACACCTTC
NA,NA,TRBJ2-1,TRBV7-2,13,CASRGAGWNEQFF,TGTGCTTCCCGGGGGGCCGGTTGGAATGAGCAGTTCTTC
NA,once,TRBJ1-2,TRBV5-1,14,CASSSTRQTYGYTF,TGCGCCAGCAGCTCAACACGACAGACTTATGGCTACACCTTC
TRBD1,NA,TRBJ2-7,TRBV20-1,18,CSARAVGDRQIISYEQYF,TGCAGTGCTAGAGCGGTAGGGGACAGGCAAATTATCTCCTACGAGCAGTACTTC
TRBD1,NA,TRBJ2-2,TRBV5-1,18,CASSLGLLAGGNTGELFF,TGCGCCAGCAGCTTGGGCTTGCTCGCAGGGGGCAACACCGGGGAGCTGTTTTTT
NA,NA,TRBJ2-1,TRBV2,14,CASYDLAVYNEQFF,TGTGCCAGCTACGATCTAGCAGTATACAATGAGCAGTTCTTC
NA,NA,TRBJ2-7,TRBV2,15,CASSETDPPGYEQYF,TGTGCCAGCAGCGAGACAGACCCTCCGGGATACGAGCAGTACTTC
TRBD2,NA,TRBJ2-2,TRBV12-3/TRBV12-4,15,CASSSGGSNTGELFF,TGTGCCAGCAGTTCCGGGGGGTCTAACACCGGGGAGCTGTTTTTT
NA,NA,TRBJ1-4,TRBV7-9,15,CASSSLGGKNEKLFF,TGTGCCAGCAGCTCTCTTGGAGGGAAAAATGAAAAACTGTTTTTT
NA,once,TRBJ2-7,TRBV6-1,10,CATSGAEQYF,TGTGCCACATCCGGGGCCGAGCAGTACTTC
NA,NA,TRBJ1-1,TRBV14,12,CASSQVEVQAFF,TGTGCCAGCAGCCAAGTTGAAGTACAAGCTTTCTTT
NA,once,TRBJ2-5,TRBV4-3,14,CASSPGQSKGAQYF,TGCGCCAGCAGCCCGGGGCAGTCTAAGGGGGCCCAGTACTTC
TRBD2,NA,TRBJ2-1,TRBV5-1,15,CASSSAAGGPNEQFF,TGCGCCAGCAGCTCCGCAGCGGGGGGGCCCAATGAGCAGTTCTTC
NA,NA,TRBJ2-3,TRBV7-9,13,CASSHTSTDTQYF,TGTGCCAGCAGTCATACTAGCACAGATACGCAGTATTTT
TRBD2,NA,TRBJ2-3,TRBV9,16,CASSPRTSGGADTQYF,TGTGCCAGCAGCCCTCGGACTAGCGGGGGGGCAGATACGCAGTATTTT